These 32 T cell receptor beta chains originate from one sample sequenced in a study of T cells in Graves' hyperthyroidism and ophthalmopathy (dated by TCRdb to about 2019). Libraries came from multiplex PCR. For sequencing, an Illumina HiSeq 2000 was employed. Amplification of TCR beta CDR3 regions was carried out from RNA transcripts. The first round of RT-PCR for the TCR CDR3 was performed with the HTBI primer set and the Qiagen OneStep RT-PCR kit. Clones were called with MiXCR by TCRdb after fastp trimmed the public reads at Q25, and only in-frame beta chains were retained. CDR3 protein sequences are deduplicated, and each keeps its most common genes and DNA. The table for this sample lists approximately 690,000 distinct CDR3 sequences; more than 14% of them were counted only once. Around 12% of the sample belongs to the ten largest clones. The sequenced sample was blood. The receptors shown here come from a woman in her forties or fifties with Graves' ophthalmopathy.

The sample holds a few counts of this clonotype. The chain joins TRBV24-1 to TRBJ1-2; the D is unclear. Deletions cut 3 bases from V and 8 bases from J, with 6 bases between. Germline lookup yields CDR1 KGHDR and CDR2 SFDVKD. This CDR3 comprises 11 residues. This CDR3 reads CATSDGLGYTF. The CDR3 nucleotides are TGTGCCACCAGTGATGGTCTCGGCTACACCTTC.

In this sample, this clonotype turned up a few times. The CDR3 sequence: CSARLQGVIYEQFF. The CDR3 nucleotides read TGCAGTGCTAGATTACAGGGGGTGATCTATGAGCAGTTCTTC. The V call is TRBV20-1, the J call TRBJ2-1; TRBD1 matches 8 bases. V was clipped by 2 bases and J by 8 bases; unmatched bases: 8. CDR3 length equals 14 residues. CDR1 and CDR2 (germline): DFQATT, SNEGSKA (reference sequence).

This clonotype was counted between two and nine times. The chain employs TRBV5-1 and TRBJ1-2, with TRBD1 matching over 8 bases. The CDR3 length is 14 residues. Germline values: CDR1 SGHRS, CDR2 YFSETQ. The V and J ends lost 3 bases and 5 bases, in that order; junction bases with no gene match: 6. CDR3 nucleotides: TGCGCCAGCAGCTGGCAGGGGGCTGAGTATGGCTACACCTTC. This gives the protein CASSWQGAEYGYTF.

This clonotype was detected ten times or more. The gene calls are TRBV13 and TRBJ1-1, with D possibly being TRBD1 (6 bases). Germline V gene sequence: CDR1 PRHDT, CDR2 FYEKMQ (reference sequence). The CDR3 covers 15 residues. The ends were cut back, 8 bases at V and 0 bases at J, with 16 bases in the middle. This CDR3 reads CASGRRGQMNTEAFF. CDR3 coding DNA: TGTGCCAGCGGTCGACGCGGACAGATGAACACTGAAGCTTTCTTT. Full variable domain (missing parts from reference TRBV13 and TRBJ1-1): AAGVIQSPRHLIKEKRETATLKCYPIPRHDTVYWYQQGPGQDPQFLISFYEKMQSDKGSIPDRFSAQQFSDYHSELNMSSLELGDSALYFCASGRRGQMNTEAFFGQGTRLTVV.

This clonotype was seen ten or more times. J is TRBJ2-7 and V is TRBV12-3 or TRBV12-4, with D unresolved. The CDR3 spans 14 residues. V lost 0 bases and J lost 0, with 6 bases in between. The CDR3 DNA reads TGTGCCAGCAGTTTAGCGGACGGCTCCTACGAGCAGTACTTC. Translating gives CASSLADGSYEQYF.

With regard to this clonotype: A read error is possible here, since a much larger clone lies one base away. The V gene is TRBV11-1, the J gene TRBJ2-7, with TRBD1 as a possible D gene (7 bases). The CDR3 loop spans 16 amino acids. Germline CDR1 reads SGHAT; CDR2 reads FQDESV (reference sequence). The CDR3 DNA is TGTGCCAACAGCTTAGAAGGAGGGACAGTAATCTACGAGCAGTACTTC. Translated, it gives CANSLEGGTVIYEQYF.

The chain joins TRBV5-1 to TRBJ2-1, with 10 bases lining up with TRBD2. Trimming took 0 bases from V and 2 from J; bases not matched to a gene: 8. In germline, CDR1 is SGHRS, CDR2 YFSETQ. The CDR3 is 18 residues long. The CDR3 region is CASSLAPVGTSAYNEQFF. Here the CDR3 DNA reads TGCGCCAGCAGCTTGGCCCCAGTTGGGACTAGCGCCTACAATGAGCAGTTCTTC.

The table lists this clonotype with many counts. This CDR3 is CASSPGTSLEQFF. For the CDR3, the DNA is TGTGCCAGCAGCCCCGGGACTAGCCTTGAGCAGTTCTTC. This chain uses TRBV28 with TRBJ2-1; 9 bases align to TRBD2. From germline, CDR1 is MDHEN and CDR2 SYDVKM. The CDR3 runs 13 residues. J was trimmed by 9 bases and V by 6 bases; bases with no gene match: 6.

The table lists this clonotype with a few counts. The chain uses TRBV18 and TRBJ1-2; D call uncertain. This CDR3 has 13 amino acids. Germline V lookup: CDR1 KGHSH, CDR2 LQKENI. Trimming cost V 4 bases and J 2 bases, with 8 bases left between them. The CDR3 bases are TGTGCCAGCTCACAAACACTGAACTATGGCTACACCTTC. Translation gives CASSQTLNYGYTF.

This chain uses TRBV5-1 with TRBJ2-7, with 9 bases fitting TRBD1. Germline-derived CDR1 and CDR2 are SGHRS and YFSETQ. The V gene end was trimmed by 6 bases and the J gene end by 7 bases; junction bases not matched to a gene: 8. This CDR3 comprises 13 residues. CDR3 sequence: CASTGQGPWEQYF. DNA for the CDR3: TGCGCCAGCACCGGACAGGGGCCTTGGGAGCAGTACTTC.

Ten or more counts support this clonotype. This CDR3 reads CASSWDRSTYEQYF. The DNA for the CDR3 is TGTGCCAGCAGTTGGGACAGGAGTACCTACGAGCAGTACTTC. The V gene is TRBV27, the J gene TRBJ2-7; 8 nucleotides agree with TRBD1. Germline loops: CDR1 MNHEY, CDR2 SMNVEV (reference sequence). This CDR3 contains 14 residues. V shed 4 bases, J shed 2 bases, and the junction held 4 bases outside the gene matches.

In its sample, this clonotype was seen many times. This chain joins TRBV6-9 and TRBJ2-7; 7 positions agree with TRBD1. The CDR3 consists of 17 residues. The V and J ends lost 5 bases and 5 bases, in that order; junction bases with no gene match: 18. The V gene's germline CDR1 is MNHGY and CDR2 SVAAGI. Here the CDR3 DNA reads TGTGCCAGCAGTAAGACAGGGTGGCATTACTTTGGTGACGAGCAGTACTTC. This sequence encodes CASSKTGWHYFGDEQYF.

In this sample, this clonotype turned up a few times. This chain uses TRBV4-3 with TRBJ2-2, with D unclear. Trimming removed 2 bases from V and 1 base from J, with 8 bases in between. The CDR3 spans 15 residues. Germline V gene lookup returns CDR1 LGHNA and CDR2 YSLEER. This CDR3 is CASSQWLENTGELFF. CDR3 nucleotide sequence: TGCGCCAGCAGCCAATGGCTAGAGAACACCGGGGAGCTGTTTTTT.

This clonotype was detected once. A junction end diverges from the germline sequence, so it may reflect a read error. The chain recombines TRBV6-1 with TRBJ1-5, with D possibly TRBD1 on 6 matching bases. This CDR3 is 14 amino acids long. Germline CDR1 reads MNHNS; CDR2 reads SASEGT. Written as DNA, the CDR3 is TGTGCCAGCAGAAACAGGGAGAGCAATCGGCCCCAGCATTTT. Translated: CASRNRESNRPQHF.

This clonotype was counted many times. V and J are TRBV2 and TRBJ2-7, with D uncertain. The CDR3 has 12 residues. Germline lookup yields CDR1 SNHLY and CDR2 FYNNEI. V was pared by 2 bases and J by 3 bases, with 5 bases between. In DNA, the CDR3 is TGTGCCAGCAGTGAAAGTGTCTACGAGCAGTACTTC. It specifies CASSESVYEQYF.

This clonotype was recorded at least ten times. This chain connects TRBV24-1 to TRBJ2-1; TRBD2 aligns across 15 bases. CDR1 KGHDR and CDR2 SFDVKD come from the germline V gene. This CDR3 has 16 residues. J lost 6 bases, V lost 2 bases, and 1 base had no gene match. CDR3 region: CATSDSGLAGGNEQFF. The CDR3 DNA follows: TGTGCCACCAGTGATTCGGGACTAGCGGGAGGCAATGAGCAGTTCTTC.

About this clonotype itself: Germline is not matched at one junction end, which may reflect a read error. J is TRBJ2-1 and V is TRBV6-1; 7 nucleotides match TRBD1. CDR1 and CDR2 from the germline V gene are MNHNS and SASEGT. The CDR3 consists of 16 residues. CDR3: CPSRQSTGWILDEQFF. The CDR3 coding sequence is TGTCCCAGCAGACAATCGACAGGGTGGATTCTAGATGAGCAGTTCTTC.

This clonotype came up many times. The chain joins TRBV28 to TRBJ1-2; 7 bases agree with TRBD1. Trimming removed 1 base from V and 7 bases from J; junction bases left unmatched: 3. Germline V gives CDR1 MDHEN, CDR2 SYDVKM. This CDR3 comprises 13 residues. CDR3 sequence (DNA): TGTGCCAGCAGTTTATTGGGGACAGTTGGCTACACCTTC. This codes for CASSLLGTVGYTF.

This clonotype was recorded many times. This chain links TRBV27 with TRBJ2-3; 7 bases align to TRBD1. Looked up from germline, CDR1 is MNHEY and CDR2 is SMNVEV (reference sequence). This CDR3 has 14 amino acids. With 4 bases clipped from V and 2 bases from J, the junction kept 3 bases outside the gene matches. Written as DNA, the CDR3 is TGTGCCAGCAGTTACGGACAGGACACAGATACGCAGTATTTT. Protein product: CASSYGQDTDTQYF.

This clonotype was seen more than once but under ten times. The chain links TRBV19 to TRBJ2-7; perhaps TRBD1 as D (6 bases). This CDR3 is 15 amino acids long. V lost 0 bases and J lost 2, with 11 bases in between. Germline CDR1 and CDR2: LNHDA and SQIVND (reference sequence). The CDR3 spells CASSIEQGSAYEQYF. The CDR3, as DNA: TGTGCCAGTAGTATAGAACAGGGATCCGCCTACGAGCAGTACTTC.

This clonotype was seen at least ten times. The CDR3 region is CASSETGGNTEAFF. DNA for the CDR3: TGTGCCAGCAGCGAAACAGGGGGGAACACTGAAGCTTTCTTT. The chain uses TRBV9 and TRBJ1-1; 8 positions agree with TRBD1. With 3 bases clipped from V and 1 base from J, the junction kept 2 bases outside the gene matches. Per germline, CDR1 SGDLS and CDR2 YYNGEE. CDR3 length: 14 amino acids. The full variable domain, completed using reference TRBV9 and TRBJ1-1, is DSGVTQTPKHLITATGQRVTLRCSPRSGDLSVYWYQQSLDQGLQFLIQYYNGEERAKGNILERFSAQQFPDLHSELNLSSLELGDSALYFCASSETGGNTEAFFGQGTRLTVV.

This chain connects TRBV27 to TRBJ2-1; D is ambiguous. Trimming stripped 4 bases from V and 0 bases from J, with 7 bases between. Looked up from germline, CDR1 is MNHEY and CDR2 is SMNVEV (reference sequence). This CDR3 region has 14 residues. CDR3 region: CASSWKSSYNEQFF. The CDR3 DNA reads TGTGCCAGCAGTTGGAAGAGCTCCTACAATGAGCAGTTCTTC.

The chain uses TRBV11-1 and TRBJ2-7; perhaps TRBD2 as D (5 bases). V lost 8 bases to trimming and J lost 0 bases, with 14 bases between them. CDR3 length equals 14 residues. Germline V CDR1 and CDR2: SGHAT, FQDESV (reference sequence). This CDR3 is CASAITRSSYEQYF. Here the CDR3 DNA reads TGTGCCAGCGCGATTACTAGGAGCTCCTACGAGCAGTACTTC.

At least ten counts were recorded for this clonotype. The V call is TRBV3-1, the J call TRBJ2-1; 7 bases are shared with TRBD1. This CDR3 has 16 amino acids. V lost 3 bases and J lost 5; bases outside the gene matches: 10. CDR1 and CDR2 (germline): LGHDT, YNNKEL (reference sequence). The CDR3 nucleotides are TGTGCCAGCAGCCAGATGACAGGGTGGACTGACAATGAGCAGTTCTTC. Translation: CASSQMTGWTDNEQFF.

This clonotype was observed at least ten times. The chain recombines TRBV7-2 with TRBJ2-3; a weak D match, TRBD2 (5 bases). Trimming removed 1 base at V and 5 bases at J, with 7 bases between. The CDR3 covers 13 residues. Germline assignment: CDR1 SGHTA and CDR2 FQGNSA. The CDR3 loop reads CASSLDGLDTQYF. The DNA for the CDR3 is TGTGCCAGCAGCTTAGATGGACTAGATACGCAGTATTTT.

In its sample, this clonotype was seen many times. The chain is built from TRBV7-2 and TRBJ2-7, with 11 bases matching TRBD1. The CDR3 runs to 16 residues. Trimming took 5 bases from V and 0 from J; bases not matched to a gene: 6. The V gene's germline CDR1 is SGHTA and CDR2 FQGNSA. The CDR3 protein is CASSDGQGASSYEQYF. The CDR3 region has the DNA TGTGCCAGCAGCGACGGACAGGGGGCGAGCTCCTACGAGCAGTACTTC.

This clonotype came up a few times. This sequence joins TRBV24-1 and TRBJ2-1; TRBD2 agrees at 15 bases. J lost 6 bases, V lost 4 bases, and 6 bases had no gene match. The length of the CDR3 is 17 residues. Germline values: CDR1 KGHDR, CDR2 SFDVKD. CDR3: CATSDLRTSGRANEQFF. CDR3 nucleotide sequence: TGTGCCACCAGTGACCTCAGGACTAGCGGGAGGGCCAATGAGCAGTTCTTC.

This clonotype was counted many times. The rearrangement links TRBV20-1 to TRBJ2-7, with TRBD2 as a possible D gene (6 bases). Germline CDR1 DFQATT, CDR2 SNEGSKA (reference sequence). The CDR3 length is 13 residues. CDR3 residues: CSGRDGLYYEQYF. In DNA form, the CDR3 reads TGCAGCGGGCGGGACGGACTTTACTACGAGCAGTACTTC.

This clonotype was detected many times. The V call is TRBV10-3, the J call TRBJ1-1, with D possibly matching TRBD1 (6 bases). The CDR3 loop spans 14 amino acids. The germline V gene has CDR1 ENHRY and CDR2 SYGVKD. V was trimmed by 3 bases and J by 0 bases, leaving 8 bases between them. CDR3 region: CAISERTVNTEAFF. The CDR3 DNA reads as TGTGCCATCAGTGAAAGGACAGTGAACACTGAAGCTTTCTTT.

J is TRBJ2-3 and V is TRBV5-1, with D hard to call. The CDR3 spans 15 residues. V was clipped by 3 bases and J by 2 bases, with 13 bases between them. CDR1 and CDR2 (germline): SGHRS, YFSETQ. For the CDR3, the DNA is TGCGCCAGCAGCTCGGGTCTACAATACACAGATACGCAGTATTTT. This encodes CASSSGLQYTDTQYF. Combining the CDR3 with reference TRBV5-1 and TRBJ2-3 gives the whole variable domain KAGVTQTPRYLIKTRGQQVTLSCSPISGHRSVSWYQQTPGQGLQFLFEYFSETQRNKGNFPGRFSGRQFSNSRSEMNVSTLELGDSALYLCASSSGLQYTDTQYFGPGTRLTVL.

This clonotype was seen only a few times. The chain carries TRBV6-2 or TRBV6-3 and TRBJ2-1, with D perhaps matching TRBD2 (7 bases). The V gene's germline CDR1 is MNHEY and CDR2 SVGEGT. The germline V and J ends were trimmed by 6 bases and 7 bases, with 28 bases remaining between them. This CDR3 comprises 18 residues. Here the CDR3 reads CASRTQWGGLGSINEQFF. As DNA, the CDR3 is TGTGCCAGCAGGACCCAATGGGGGGGCTTAGGTTCGATAAATGAGCAGTTCTTC.

This chain connects TRBV20-1 to TRBJ2-3, with a tentative D call TRBD2 (6 bases). The germline CDR1 and CDR2 sequences are DFQATT and SNEGSKA (reference sequence). The CDR3 extends over 15 amino acids. The germline V and J ends were trimmed by 6 bases and 0 bases, with 16 bases remaining between them. CDR3 sequence (DNA): TGCAGTGCCGCTCGTACCGGGACTAGCACAGATACGCAGTATTTT. It is translated as CSAARTGTSTDTQYF.